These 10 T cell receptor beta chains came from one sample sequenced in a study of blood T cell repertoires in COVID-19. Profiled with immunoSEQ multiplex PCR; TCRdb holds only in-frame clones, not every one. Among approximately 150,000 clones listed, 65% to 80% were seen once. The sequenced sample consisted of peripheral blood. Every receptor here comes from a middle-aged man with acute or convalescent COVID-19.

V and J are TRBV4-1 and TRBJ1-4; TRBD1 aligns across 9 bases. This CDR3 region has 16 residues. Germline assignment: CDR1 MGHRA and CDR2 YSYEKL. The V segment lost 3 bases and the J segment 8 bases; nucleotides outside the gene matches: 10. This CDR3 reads CASSHPGTGLEEKLFF. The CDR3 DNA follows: TGCGCCAGCAGCCACCCCGGGACAGGGTTGGAGGAAAAACTGTTTTTT.

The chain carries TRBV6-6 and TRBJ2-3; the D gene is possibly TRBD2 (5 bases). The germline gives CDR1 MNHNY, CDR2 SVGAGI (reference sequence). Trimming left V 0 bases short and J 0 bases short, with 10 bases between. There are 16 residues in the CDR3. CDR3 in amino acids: CASSYSRGLSTDTQYF. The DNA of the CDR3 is TGTGCCAGCAGTTACTCGAGAGGGTTAAGCACAGATACGCAGTATTTT.

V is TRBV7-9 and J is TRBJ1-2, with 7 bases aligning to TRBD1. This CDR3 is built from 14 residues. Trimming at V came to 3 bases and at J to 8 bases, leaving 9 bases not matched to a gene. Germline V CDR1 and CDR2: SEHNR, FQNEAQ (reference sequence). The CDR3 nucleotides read TGTGCCAGCAGCTTTATAGGGGGCGTGGAGGGCTACACCTTC. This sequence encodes CASSFIGGVEGYTF.

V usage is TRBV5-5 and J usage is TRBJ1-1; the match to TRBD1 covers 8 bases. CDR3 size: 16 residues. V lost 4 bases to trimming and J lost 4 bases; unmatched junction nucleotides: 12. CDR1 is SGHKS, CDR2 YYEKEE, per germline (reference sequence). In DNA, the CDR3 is TGTGCCAGCAGCAACACCGCCACGGACAGGGCCACTGAAGCTTTCTTT. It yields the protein CASSNTATDRATEAFF.

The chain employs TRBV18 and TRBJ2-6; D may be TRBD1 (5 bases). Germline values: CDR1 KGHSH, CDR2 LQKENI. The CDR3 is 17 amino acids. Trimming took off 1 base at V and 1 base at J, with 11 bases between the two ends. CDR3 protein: CASSPQGPASGANVLTF. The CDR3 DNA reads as TGTGCCAGCTCACCACAGGGGCCCGCATCTGGGGCCAACGTCCTGACTTTC.

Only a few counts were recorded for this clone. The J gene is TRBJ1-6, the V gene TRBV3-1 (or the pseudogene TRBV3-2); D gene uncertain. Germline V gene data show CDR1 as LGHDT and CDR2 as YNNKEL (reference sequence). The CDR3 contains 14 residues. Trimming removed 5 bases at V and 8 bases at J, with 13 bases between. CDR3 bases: TGTGCCAGCAGCAGAGGGTTTGAGGATTCACCCCTCCACTTT. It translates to CASSRGFEDSPLHF.

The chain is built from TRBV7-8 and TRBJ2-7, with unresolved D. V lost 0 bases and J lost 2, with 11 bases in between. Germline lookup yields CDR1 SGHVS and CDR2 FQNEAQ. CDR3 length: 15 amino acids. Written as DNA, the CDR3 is TGTGCCAGCAGCTTAGCGCCAGGTGGGCCCTACGAGCAGTACTTC. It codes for CASSLAPGGPYEQYF.

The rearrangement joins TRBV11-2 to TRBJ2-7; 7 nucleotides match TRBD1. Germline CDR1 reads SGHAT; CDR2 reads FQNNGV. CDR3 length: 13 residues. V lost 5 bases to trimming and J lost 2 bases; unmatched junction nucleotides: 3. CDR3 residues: CASSEGGPYEQYV. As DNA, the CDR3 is TGTGCCAGCAGCGAAGGGGGCCCCTACGAGCAGTACGTC.

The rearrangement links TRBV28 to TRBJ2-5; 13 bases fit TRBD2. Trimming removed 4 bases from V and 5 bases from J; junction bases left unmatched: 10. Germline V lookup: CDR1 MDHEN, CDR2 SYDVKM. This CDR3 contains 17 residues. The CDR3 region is CASSWARTSGGGETQYF. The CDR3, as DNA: TGTGCCAGCAGTTGGGCCCGGACTAGCGGGGGTGGGGAGACCCAGTACTTC.

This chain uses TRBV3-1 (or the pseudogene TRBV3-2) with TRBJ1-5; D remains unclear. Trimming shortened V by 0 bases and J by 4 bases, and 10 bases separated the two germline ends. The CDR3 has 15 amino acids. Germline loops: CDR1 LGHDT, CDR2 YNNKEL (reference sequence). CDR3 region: CASSQEGGENQPQHF. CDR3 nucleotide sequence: TGTGCCAGCAGCCAAGAGGGCGGGGAAAATCAGCCCCAGCATTTT.